The 9 T cell receptor beta chains below were found in one sample sequenced in a study of CD8+CD57+ T cells in acquired aplastic anemia. The template for TCR beta VDJ and CDR3 sequence profiling was genomic DNA. TCRdb called the reads again in MiXCR, with one record for every CDR3 protein. The repertoire holds around 200,000 distinct CDR3 sequences, approximately 50% seen once, with 16% in the top ten. Sequencing was carried out using sorted CD4+, CD8+, or CD8+CD57+ T cells (not recorded which) from PBMCs. All receptors derive from a human donor in good health, serving as a control.

The chain couples TRBV7-6 to TRBJ2-3, with 13 bases that match TRBD2. Germline trimming cut 3 bases from V and 8 bases from J; bases unmatched to any gene: 17. The CDR3 is 19 residues long. Germline V CDR1 and CDR2: SGHVS, FNYEAQ. CDR3 DNA: TGTGCCAGCAGCTTTGCGACTAGCGGGGGGAGACGGGGAGGCGGTACGCAGTATTTT. Its translation: CASSFATSGGRRGGGTQYF.

This clonotype has a count of ten or more. A read error may account for a junction end that differs from germline. The J gene is TRBJ2-5, the V gene TRBV7-7; the match to TRBD2 covers 9 bases. From germline, CDR1 is SSHAT and CDR2 FNYEAQ (reference sequence). The CDR3 is 17 residues long. Here the CDR3 reads CASSLEQGGGASETQYF. The CDR3 coding sequence is TGTGCTAGCAGCTTAGAGCAAGGCGGGGGGGCCTCAGAGACCCAGTACTTC.

This clonotype has ten or more counts. The chain combines TRBV6-4 with TRBJ2-7; 11 bases agree with TRBD2. This CDR3 contains 15 residues. The germline V gene encodes CDR1 MRHNA and CDR2 SNTAGT. V lost 5 bases, J lost 2 bases, and 5 bases stayed unmatched. The DNA of the CDR3 is TGTGCCAGCAGTTTATCTAGCGGGGGGCCCTACGAGCAGTACTTC. It is translated as CASSLSSGGPYEQYF.

This clonotype has a handful of counts. The genes are TRBV29-1 and TRBJ1-1; TRBD1 is a possible D gene (6 bases). Trimming stripped 4 bases from V and 4 bases from J, with 16 bases between. Germline V gene sequence: CDR1 SQVTM, CDR2 ANQGSEA. The CDR3 consists of 14 residues. The CDR3 here is CSVGNREKGTEAFF. The CDR3 DNA reads TGCAGCGTTGGAAACAGGGAAAAGGGCACTGAAGCTTTCTTT.

Points on this clonotype: The germline gene is not matched at one end of the junction; a read error may be the cause. The chain is built from TRBV12-3 or TRBV12-4 and TRBJ1-6, with a weak D call TRBD1 (6 bases). The CDR3 runs to 16 residues. DNA for the CDR3: TGTGCCGGCAGTTTGAGGGGGGAAGGGCCTGGGTCACCCCTCCACTTT. As protein: CAGSLRGEGPGSPLHF.

In this sample, this clonotype turned up many times. This sequence joins TRBV4-3 and TRBJ2-7, with 11 bases lining up with TRBD1. Germline CDR1 LGHNA, CDR2 YSLEER. V shed 0 bases and J 4 bases; nucleotides not matched to a gene: 5. The CDR3 covers 16 residues. The CDR3 region is CASSQDRTGGSYEQYF. The CDR3 DNA sequence: TGCGCCAGCAGCCAAGACCGGACAGGGGGCTCGTACGAGCAGTACTTC.

The chain recombines TRBV7-3 with TRBJ1-1; no clear D gene. Per the germline V gene, CDR1 is SGHTA and CDR2 is FQGTGA. V gave up 5 bases and J gave up 3 bases, with 10 bases separating them. The CDR3 consists of 13 residues. The CDR3 sequence: CASSVRRDTEAFF. As DNA, the CDR3 is TGTGCCAGCAGCGTAAGGCGGGACACTGAAGCTTTCTTT. Looking up the rest from reference TRBV7-3 and TRBJ1-1 gives the full variable domain: GAGVSQTPSNKVTEKGKYVELRCDPISGHTALYWYRQSLGQGPEFLIYFQGTGAADDSGLPNDRFFAVRPEGSVSTLKIQRTERGDSAVYLCASSVRRDTEAFFGQGTRLTVV.

The chain employs TRBV19 and TRBJ1-2; D is possibly TRBD1 (5 bases). The V end lost 5 bases, the J end lost 0 bases, and 13 bases lay between the germline ends. CDR3 length: 15 amino acids. The germline V gene has CDR1 LNHDA and CDR2 SQIVND (reference sequence). The CDR3 here is CASSPGQGSNYGYTF. CDR3 DNA: TGTGCCAGTAGTCCCGGGCAGGGCTCTAACTATGGCTACACCTTC. Supplemented by reference TRBV19 and TRBJ1-2, the full variable domain reads DGGITQSPKYLFRKEGQNVTLSCEQNLNHDAMYWYRQDPGQGLRLIYYSQIVNDFQKGDIAEGYSVSREKKESFPLTVTSAQKNPTAFYLCASSPGQGSNYGYTFGSGTRLTVV.

The genes are TRBV5-8 and TRBJ2-1; D gene unclear. Between the trimmed V and J ends, which lost 0 bases and 8 bases, there was a span of 12 bases. Germline lookup yields CDR1 SGHTS and CDR2 YDEGEE. This CDR3 has 14 amino acids. CDR3 sequence: CASSLASRDDEQFF. As DNA, the CDR3 is TGTGCCAGCAGCTTGGCCTCTCGAGATGATGAGCAGTTCTTC.